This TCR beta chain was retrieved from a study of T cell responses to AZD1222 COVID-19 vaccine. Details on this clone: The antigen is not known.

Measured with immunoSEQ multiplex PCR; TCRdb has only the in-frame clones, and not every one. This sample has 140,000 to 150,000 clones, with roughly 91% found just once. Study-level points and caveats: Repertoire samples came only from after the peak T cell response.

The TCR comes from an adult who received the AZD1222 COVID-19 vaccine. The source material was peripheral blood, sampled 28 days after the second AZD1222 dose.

Here the CDR3 reads CASSGTGGVAFF. In nucleotides, the CDR3 is TGCGCCAGCAGCGGGACAGGGGGCGTAGCTTTCTTT. The chain uses TRBV10-2 and TRBJ1-1, with 12 bases matching TRBD1. V lost 6 bases, J lost 10 bases, and 3 bases stayed unmatched. Germline CDR1 is WSHSY and CDR2 is SAAADI. CDR3 length: 12 amino acids.